These T cell receptor beta chains were read from a single sample in a study of blood T cell repertoires in COVID-19. Some clones are missing from TCRdb's copy, which holds only in-frame ones; the method was immunoSEQ multiplex PCR. The sample gives fewer than 700,000 clones, roughly nine tenths of which show up once; around 8% is in the top ten. Specimen: peripheral blood. Source of these receptors: a woman between 50 and 59 years old with COVID-19, enrolled during active disease. Each CDR3 is given with its conserved first and last residue. The order of the fields is clone size, J gene, V gene, D gene, CDR3 protein, CDR3 DNA. The D gene is left open where the match is weak. Expanded clones are given a class, and other clones once, few, many or no size at all.

>NA|TRBJ2-2|TRBV6-5|TRBD1
CASSLQGGEVPGELFF
TGTGCCAGCAGTTTACAGGGGGGCGAAGTGCCCGGGGAGCTGTTTTTT
>NA|TRBJ1-3|TRBV30|NA
CAWSAGTGNTIYF
TGTGCCTGGTCCGCGGGGACTGGAAACACCATATATTTT
>NA|TRBJ2-3|TRBV6-4|TRBD2
CASSDSTLAGTDTQYF
TGTGCCAGCAGTGACTCGACGCTAGCGGGTACAGATACGCAGTATTTT
>NA|TRBJ2-5|TRBV28|NA
CASSSRRGGIWRETQYF
TGTGCCAGCAGTTCGAGGAGGGGGGGGATATGGAGAGAGACCCAGTACTTC
>few|TRBJ1-5|TRBV19|NA
CASKGQSNQPQHF
TGTGCCAGTAAGGGGCAGAGCAATCAGCCCCAGCATTTT
>NA|TRBJ1-2|TRBV16|NA
CASSEGPYGYTF
TGTGCCAGCAGTGAGGGTCCCTATGGCTACACCTTC
>NA|TRBJ1-1|TRBV3-1/TRBV3-2|TRBD1
CASSQRITQGRTEAFF
TGTGCCAGCAGCCAAAGGATCACACAGGGGCGCACTGAAGCTTTCTTT
>NA|TRBJ2-1|TRBV9|NA
CASSMPGGNSYNEQFF
TGTGCCAGCAGCATGCCGGGGGGCAACTCCTACAATGAGCAGTTCTTC
>NA|TRBJ2-2|TRBV19|TRBD2
CASRILAGGSGELFF
TGTGCCAGTCGGATTCTAGCGGGGGGTTCCGGGGAGCTGTTTTTT
>NA|TRBJ2-2|TRBV30|TRBD1
CAFDRALTGELFF
TGTGCCTTCGACAGGGCCCTCACCGGGGAGCTGTTTTTT
>NA|TRBJ1-4|TRBV9|TRBD1
CASSGTGTGDEKLFF
TGTGCCAGCAGCGGGACCGGGACAGGGGATGAAAAACTGTTTTTT
>NA|TRBJ2-7|TRBV10-1|TRBD2
CASRGTSDEQYF
TGCGCCAGCAGGGGGACTAGCGACGAGCAGTACTTC
>NA|TRBJ1-5|TRBV5-1|NA
CASSLGPGGNQPQHF
TGCGCCAGCAGCTTGGGGCCAGGGGGCAATCAGCCCCAGCATTTT